The clone carrying this TCR beta chain was observed a single time. The entry originates in a study of blood T cell repertoires in COVID-19. Overall study: The United States, Italy and Spain supplied acute and convalescent COVID-19 samples. Sources were T cells, B-cell-depleted T cells, or PBMCs; the material itself was cDNA or gDNA.

As originally analysed: From reference gene primer amplification, estimates of nucleated cell counts were derived. TCRdb keeps only in-frame clones here, not all; method: immunoSEQ multiplex PCR. D and trimming were read from the DNA, whereas the V and J calls and clone size are those reported in that table. Here the sample spans 15,000 or so clones, around 70% being singletons. The CDR3 is 14 residues long. In germline, CDR1 is SGHRS, CDR2 YFSETQ. V was shortened by 0 bases and J by 4 bases, with 8 bases between the two germline ends. The sample comprised peripheral blood. This sequence was found in a man aged 55 to 70 with acute or convalescent COVID-19. The rearrangement uses TRBV5-1 and TRBJ2-1; the D is unclear. CDR3 amino acids: CASSLDNSYNEQFF. Written as DNA, the CDR3 is TGCGCCAGCAGCTTGGATAACAGTTACAATGAGCAGTTCTTC. The variable domain in full, with the rest retrieved from reference TRBV5-1 and TRBJ2-1, is KAGVTQTPRYLIKTRGQQVTLSCSPISGHRSVSWYQQTPGQGLQFLFEYFSETQRNKGNFPGRFSGRQFSNSRSEMNVSTLELGDSALYLCASSLDNSYNEQFFGPGTRLTVL.